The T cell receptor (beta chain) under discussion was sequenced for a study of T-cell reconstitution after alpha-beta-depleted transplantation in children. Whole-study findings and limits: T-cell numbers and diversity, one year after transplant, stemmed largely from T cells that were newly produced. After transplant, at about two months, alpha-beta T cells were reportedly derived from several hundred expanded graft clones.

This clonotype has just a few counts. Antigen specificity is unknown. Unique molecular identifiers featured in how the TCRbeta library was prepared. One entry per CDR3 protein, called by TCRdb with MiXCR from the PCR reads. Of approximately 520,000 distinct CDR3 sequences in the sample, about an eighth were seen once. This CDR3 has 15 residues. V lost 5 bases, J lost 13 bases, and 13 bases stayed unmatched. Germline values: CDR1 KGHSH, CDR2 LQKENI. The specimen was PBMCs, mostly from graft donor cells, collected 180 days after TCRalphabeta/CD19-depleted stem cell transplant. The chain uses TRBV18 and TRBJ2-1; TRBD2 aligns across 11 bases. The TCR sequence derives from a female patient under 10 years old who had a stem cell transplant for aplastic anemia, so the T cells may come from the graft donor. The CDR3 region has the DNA TGTGCCAGCTCAGTAACTGGGACTAGCGGATTTTCCCAGTTCTTC. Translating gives CASSVTGTSGFSQFF.